These 19 T cell receptor beta chains originate from one sample sequenced in a study of cytotoxic CD8 clonotypes in ibrutinib-treated CLL. TCRdb keeps only in-frame clones here, not all; method: immunoSEQ multiplex PCR. The repertoire has approximately 320,000 clones, roughly two thirds of them found once; the top ten carry just under 6.5%. This sample comprised PBMCs, obtained after 36 months of ibrutinib treatment. The receptor source for this set is a human donor with chronic lymphocytic leukemia.

The chain couples TRBV27 to TRBJ1-5, with a possible D match to TRBD1 (5 bases). Germline CDR1 and CDR2: MNHEY and SMNVEV (reference sequence). V was shortened by 3 bases and J by 0 bases, with 15 bases between the two germline ends. The CDR3 is 17 amino acids. The CDR3 coding sequence is TGTGCCAGCAGTTTTCGGGGGATTCCCGTTAGCAATCAGCCCCAGCATTTT. Its protein is CASSFRGIPVSNQPQHF.

This clone was seen a single time. The chain couples TRBV7-2 to TRBJ1-2; D is uncertain. With 2 bases removed from V and 4 bases from J, the gap between germline ends came to 11 bases. Germline assignment: CDR1 SGHTA and CDR2 FQGNSA. The CDR3 loop spans 14 amino acids. The CDR3 is CASSLYPGGYGYTF. In DNA form, the CDR3 reads TGTGCCAGCAGCTTATATCCGGGAGGCTATGGCTACACCTTC.

J is TRBJ2-1 and V is TRBV28; 8 bases are a match to TRBD1. CDR1 is MDHEN, CDR2 SYDVKM, per germline. This CDR3 is 15 amino acids long. The trim removed 3 bases at V and 3 bases at J, leaving 4 bases unmatched. The CDR3 here is CASSFRDRYYNEQFF. The CDR3 nucleotides are TGTGCCAGCAGTTTCAGGGACAGGTACTACAATGAGCAGTTCTTC.

This clone was detected only a few times. The chain uses TRBV6-5 and TRBJ1-3, with D maybe TRBD1 (6 bases). Germline V gene sequence: CDR1 MNHEY, CDR2 SVGAGI. The CDR3 totals 13 residues. Trimming shortened V by 6 bases and J by 4 bases, and 10 bases separated the two germline ends. Here the CDR3 reads CASRTGVGNTIYF. The CDR3 DNA is TGTGCCAGCAGGACAGGAGTCGGAAACACCATATATTTT.

This chain links TRBV9 with TRBJ2-3; 9 bases are shared with TRBD2. Germline V CDR1 and CDR2: SGDLS, YYNGEE. The junction had 7 bases not matched to a gene; V was cut back by 3 bases and J by 2 bases. The CDR3 totals 16 residues. The CDR3 DNA reads as TGTGCCAGCAGCGCGGTGGCTAGCGGGAACACAGATACGCAGTATTTT. Translation gives CASSAVASGNTDTQYF.

The rearrangement links TRBV15 to TRBJ2-7; D remains ambiguous. Trimming removed 1 base from V and 3 bases from J, with 10 bases in between. Germline V gives CDR1 LNHNV, CDR2 YYDKDF (reference sequence). This CDR3 is 14 amino acids long. The CDR3 here is CATSRAPVDYEQYF. CDR3 coding DNA: TGTGCCACCAGCAGAGCGCCAGTAGACTACGAGCAGTACTTC.

V and J are TRBV5-6 and TRBJ1-2; 9 nucleotides agree with TRBD1. The CDR3 spans 15 residues. The V segment lost 5 bases and the J segment 4 bases; nucleotides outside the gene matches: 9. CDR1 is SGHDT, CDR2 YYEEEE, per germline. CDR3 nucleotide sequence: TGTGCCAGCAGGCAAAGAACAGGGGGCGGCTATGGCTACACCTTC. It encodes CASRQRTGGGYGYTF.

The chain couples TRBV9 to TRBJ2-7, with 15 bases that match TRBD2. CDR1 and CDR2 from the germline V gene are SGDLS and YYNGEE. V was clipped by 3 bases and J by 3 bases; unmatched bases: 4. The CDR3 sequence is 16 residues long. The DNA for the CDR3 is TGTGCCAGCAGCGCGGGACTAGCGGGGGGTAACTACGAGCAGTACTTC. Translated, it gives CASSAGLAGGNYEQYF.

This sequence joins TRBV13 and TRBJ2-4, with 9 positions matching TRBD2. The ends lost 2 bases at V and 8 bases at J; junction bases unmatched: 10. The CDR3 runs to 16 residues. Looked up from germline, CDR1 is PRHDT and CDR2 is FYEKMQ (reference sequence). As DNA, the CDR3 is TGTGCCAGCAGCTTATATAGCGGGGGCCCCAGTGACATTCAGTACTTC. This codes for CASSLYSGGPSDIQYF.

This clone was counted between two and nine times. This sequence joins TRBV27 and TRBJ1-2; 8 bases line up with TRBD1. V lost 6 bases and J lost 8; bases outside the gene matches: 8. The CDR3 extends over 13 amino acids. Looked up from germline, CDR1 is MNHEY and CDR2 is SMNVEV (reference sequence). CDR3 residues: CASSYGQGAGYTF. DNA for the CDR3: TGTGCCAGCAGCTACGGACAGGGTGCCGGCTACACCTTC.

This clone was detected a few times. The chain combines TRBV7-8 with TRBJ1-5, with 9 positions matching TRBD1. This CDR3 has 14 amino acids. The junction had 6 bases not matched to a gene; V was cut back by 5 bases and J by 7 bases. Germline CDR1 reads SGHVS; CDR2 reads FQNEAQ. CDR3 sequence (DNA): TGTGCCAGCAGCCCGACAGGGGGTACCCAGCCCCAGCATTTT. Translating gives CASSPTGGTQPQHF.

This sequence joins TRBV15 and TRBJ2-1, with 8 bases lining up with TRBD2. This CDR3 spans 14 amino acids. V was pared by 5 bases and J by 7 bases, with 7 bases of the junction left unmatched. Germline V gives CDR1 LNHNV, CDR2 YYDKDF (reference sequence). The CDR3: CATSSIGGVNEQFF. Here the CDR3 DNA reads TGTGCCACCAGCTCTATCGGGGGGGTTAATGAGCAGTTCTTC. The full variable domain, with the rest looked up from reference TRBV15 and TRBJ2-1, is DAMVIQNPRYQVTQFGKPVTLSCSQTLNHNVMYWYQQKSSQAPKLLFHYYDKDFNNEADTPDNFQSRRPNTSFCFLDIRSPGLGDTAMYLCATSSIGGVNEQFFGPGTRLTVL.

This chain uses TRBV5-1 with TRBJ1-3, with 9 positions matching TRBD1. This CDR3 is built from 13 residues. V gave up 6 bases and J gave up 4 bases; unmatched junction bases: 2. CDR1 is SGHRS, CDR2 YFSETQ, per germline. The CDR3 DNA reads TGCGCCAGCATGGGACAGGGAGGAAACACCATATATTTT. Translation gives CASMGQGGNTIYF.

V is TRBV7-9 and J is TRBJ2-7; tentative D call: TRBD2 (6 bases). The CDR3 is 18 residues long. With 5 bases removed from V and 1 base from J, the gap between germline ends came to 24 bases. In germline, CDR1 is SEHNR, CDR2 FQNEAQ (reference sequence). The CDR3 reads CASSAGGQTLAPSYEQYF. The CDR3 DNA sequence: TGTGCCAGCAGCGCCGGCGGGCAAACCCTAGCGCCATCCTACGAGCAGTACTTC. Looking up the rest from reference TRBV7-9 and TRBJ2-7 gives the full variable domain: DTGVSQNPRHKITKRGQNVTFRCDPISEHNRLYWYRQTLGQGPEFLTYFQNEAQLEKSRLLSDRFSAERPKGSFSTLEIQRTEQGDSAMYLCASSAGGQTLAPSYEQYFGPGTRLTVT.

The gene calls are TRBV7-9 and TRBJ2-7, with 9 bases that match TRBD1. The germline V gene encodes CDR1 SEHNR and CDR2 FQNEAQ (reference sequence). This CDR3 region has 18 residues. J was trimmed by 1 base and V by 0 bases; bases with no gene match: 10. CDR3 nucleotides: TGTGCCAGCAGCTTAGCGCTAACTATAGGACAGGGGTCCTACGAGCAGTACTTC. The encoded protein is CASSLALTIGQGSYEQYF.

The J gene is TRBJ2-1, the V gene TRBV11-2, with 12 nucleotides matching TRBD2. The ends lost 3 bases at V and 7 bases at J; junction bases unmatched: 4. CDR3 length: 15 residues. In germline, CDR1 is SGHAT, CDR2 FQNNGV. DNA for the CDR3: TGTGCCAGCAGCTTGGCTAGCGGGAGGGCTAATGAGCAGTTCTTC. This translates into CASSLASGRANEQFF.

V gene TRBV18 combines with J gene TRBJ2-2; D might be TRBD2 (5 bases). Trimming took off 1 base at V and 8 bases at J, with 11 bases between the two ends. The germline gives CDR1 KGHSH, CDR2 LQKENI. This CDR3 has 14 residues. The CDR3: CASSPRLQGGELFF. CDR3 nucleotides: TGTGCCAGCTCACCACGACTACAAGGGGGGGAGCTGTTTTTT.

This clone was found a few times. The chain has TRBV10-3 and TRBJ2-2; TRBD2 aligns across 10 bases. CDR1 is ENHRY, CDR2 SYGVKD, per germline. With 7 bases clipped from V and 4 bases from J, the junction kept 9 bases outside the gene matches. This CDR3 is built from 16 residues. The CDR3 bases are TGTGCCATCACATATAGCGGGGGGCTGACCACCGGGGAGCTGTTTTTT. Protein: CAITYSGGLTTGELFF.

Only one count was recorded for this clone. The chain employs TRBV11-2 and TRBJ1-1, with a tentative D call TRBD1 (5 bases). Germline lookup yields CDR1 SGHAT and CDR2 FQNNGV. The V end lost 2 bases, the J end lost 1 base, and 8 bases lay between the germline ends. The CDR3 has 14 amino acids. CDR3 sequence reads: CASSLKQANTEAFF. Written as DNA, the CDR3 is TGTGCCAGCAGCTTAAAACAGGCGAACACTGAAGCTTTCTTT.